This is a list of T cell receptor beta chains from one sample in a study of regulatory T cells in long-lasting Graves disease. TCRdb independently ran MiXCR on the multiplex PCR reads; one entry per CDR3 protein. Among hundreds of thousands of distinct CDR3 sequences listed, 15% to 20% were seen once. In addition, the sample was reused for a study of T cells in Graves' hyperthyroidism and ophthalmopathy.

This specimen consisted of peripheral blood mononuclear cells (PBMCs), obtained at new diagnosis, from a patient treated with antithyroid drugs. These TCRs come from a woman aged 30 to 39 with Graves disease. Both conserved end residues are trimmed from each CDR3.

V,length,J,CDR3
TRBV27,12,TRBJ2-3,ASSRTPAADTQY
TRBV12-3/TRBV12-4,11,TRBJ1-2,ASSLLRGDGYT
TRBV30,14,TRBJ1-5,AWSVRVTGEGQPQH
TRBV5-1,12,TRBJ2-6,ASSFSAGANVLT
TRBV5-1,13,TRBJ1-1,ASRPTGTPNTEAF
TRBV4-2,15,TRBJ1-2,ASSQEGADRGLGGYT
TRBV28,11,TRBJ2-1,ASSLDSDNEQF
TRBV7-2,13,TRBJ1-6,ASRAGMPKINVLH
TRBV28,12,TRBJ2-7,ASGRTSLIYEQY
TRBV6-1,11,TRBJ1-1,ASRQVGYPEAF
TRBV28,16,TRBJ1-3,ASTKTGTGLYSGNTIY
TRBV28,14,TRBJ1-6,ASSFSSGQGRSPLH
TRBV4-2,14,TRBJ1-5,ASSQDWAGNNQPQH
TRBV27,13,TRBJ2-7,ASSKPGTGSHEQY
TRBV12-3/TRBV12-4,13,TRBJ1-6,ASSWYDLRNSPLH
TRBV20-1,11,.,SASGRRSKAQY
TRBV20-1,13,TRBJ2-3,SATSGLADTDTQY
TRBV6-1,14,TRBJ2-6,ASFRGRIQRANVLT
TRBV5-1,13,TRBJ1-4,ASSRTGTGEEKLF
TRBV28,11,TRBJ2-7,ASIRTGAGEQY
TRBV5-5,13,TRBJ1-5,ASSSSGTGGRPQH
TRBV7-8,13,TRBJ2-3,ASSSRAGFTDTQY
TRBV29-1,11,TRBJ1-5,SVGGGQLQPQH
TRBV3-1,14,TRBJ2-1,ASSQAGVAAYNEQF
TRBV3-1,14,TRBJ1-6,ASSHGGDPFNSPLH
TRBV2,18,TRBJ2-1,ASSEPREVTSGPVSNEQF
TRBV2,11,TRBJ2-3,ASSEYGVNTQY
TRBV3-1,13,TRBJ1-2,ASSPVSGASYGYT
TRBV30,12,TRBJ1-2,AWKTGGSSYGYT
TRBV6-2/TRBV6-3,15,TRBJ2-5,ASSPREGSGRTGTQY
TRBV18,9,TRBJ2-4,ASSPGNIQY
TRBV19,11,TRBJ2-1,ASSIKGWAEQF
TRBV29-1,20,TRBJ2-1,SALPRGQTMSTAQGSDNEQF
TRBV18,10,TRBJ1-2,ASSPRGHGYT
TRBV2,12,TRBJ2-7,ASMRAGGSYEQY
TRBV20-1,12,TRBJ2-7,SASRQGSSYEQY
TRBV28,11,TRBJ2-3,ASRLRSTDTQY
TRBV20-1,11,TRBJ1-1,SAKDRKVAEAF
TRBV12-3/TRBV12-4,12,TRBJ1-3,ASSLVRGGNTIY
TRBV20-1,14,TRBJ1-3,SARADRDRTTNTIY
TRBV27,11,TRBJ2-5,ASKFKVGETQY
TRBV29-1,10,TRBJ2-2,SVGRGPGELF
TRBV7-3,13,TRBJ2-1,ASSFREGRYNEQF
TRBV4-1,15,TRBJ2-1,ASSHGFGTASYNEQF
TRBV9,14,TRBJ2-1,ASSVEERGPYNEQF
TRBV5-1,14,TRBJ2-7,ASSVSPGQGAYEQY
TRBV28,14,TRBJ1-5,ASSLAGTGFNQPQH
TRBV6-2/TRBV6-3,14,TRBJ2-3,ASSYVLAGDSDTQY